A single sample gave rise to the 29 T cell receptor beta chains below, sequenced in a study of cytomegalovirus exposure and HLA in healthy donors. PCR was performed using 60 Vbeta and 13 Jbeta primers. Produced via immunoSEQ multiplex PCR; TCRdb's table is partial and in-frame only. The profile shows about 160,000 clones, 75% to 90% of them singletons. The sequenced sample was PBMCs. The source of these receptors is a man aged 45 to 65 in good health and CMV-seropositive.

The V call is TRBV6-5, the J call TRBJ1-1; 9 nucleotides match TRBD1. The CDR3 spans 15 residues. The germline V gene encodes CDR1 MNHEY and CDR2 SVGAGI. The V segment lost 2 bases and the J segment 5 bases; nucleotides outside the gene matches: 6. CDR3 sequence reads: CASSYGGTGQTEAFF. The CDR3 DNA follows: TGTGCCAGCAGTTACGGCGGGACAGGGCAAACTGAAGCTTTCTTT.

This clone showed up just a few times. J is TRBJ1-6 and V is TRBV11-2, with D uncertain. The CDR3 has 15 residues. The V gene's germline CDR1 is SGHAT and CDR2 FQNNGV. V lost 5 bases, J lost 4 bases, and 12 bases lay in between. The CDR3, as DNA: TGTGCCAGCAGCCCAACGGAGCTGTATAATTCACCCCTCCACTTT. Protein sequence: CASSPTELYNSPLHF.

The V call is TRBV9, the J call TRBJ1-2, with 10 bases fitting TRBD1. V lost 3 bases, J lost 8 bases, and 7 bases stayed unmatched. Germline CDR1 reads SGDLS; CDR2 reads YYNGEE. The CDR3 length is 14 residues. Written as DNA, the CDR3 is TGTGCCAGCAGCGACCTGGGACAGGGGAGCGGCTACACCTTC. This gives the protein CASSDLGQGSGYTF.

This chain joins TRBV7-9 and TRBJ2-3; D is unresolved. Germline CDR1 and CDR2: SEHNR and FQNEAQ (reference sequence). Trimming took 5 bases from V and 0 from J, leaving 9 bases between them. The CDR3 is 14 amino acids. The CDR3 DNA reads TGTGCCAGCAGCATTAGTGCTAGCACAGATACGCAGTATTTT. Its translation is CASSISASTDTQYF.

A single count supports this clone. V is TRBV27 and J is TRBJ1-1; TRBD1 matches 8 bases. CDR1 is MNHEY, CDR2 SMNVEV, per germline (reference sequence). CDR3 length equals 15 residues. V dropped 0 bases and J dropped 3; count of bases not matched to a gene: 3. The CDR3 DNA sequence: TGTGCCAGCAGTTTATCGCAGGGGGCGTACACTGAAGCTTTCTTT. Protein product: CASSLSQGAYTEAFF.

The rearrangement uses TRBV10-1 and TRBJ2-5; 8 bases match TRBD1. The DNA end favors TRBJ2-7, so the J call may be wrong. Germline loops: CDR1 WNHNN, CDR2 SYGVQD (reference sequence). The CDR3 runs to 15 residues. CDR3: CASSESGTGSYEQYF. The CDR3 DNA reads as TGCGCCAGCAGTGAGTCCGGGACAGGCTCCTACGAGCAGTACTTC.

The rearrangement joins TRBV28 to TRBJ2-5; possible D gene TRBD1, 5 bases. The CDR3 has 13 amino acids. Germline CDR1 MDHEN, CDR2 SYDVKM. Trimming took off 2 bases at V and 4 bases at J, with 8 bases between the two ends. CDR3 coding DNA: TGTGCCAGCAGTTTAGGACACCCAGAGACCCAGTACTTC. It is translated as CASSLGHPETQYF.

The CDR3 is CASSSRLGPWNTGELFF. CDR3 nucleotides: TGTGCCAGCAGCTCACGACTGGGGCCGTGGAACACCGGGGAGCTGTTTTTT. The chain has TRBV7-3 and TRBJ2-2; D is perhaps TRBD1 (5 bases). This CDR3 region has 17 residues. Germline V gene sequence: CDR1 SGHTA, CDR2 FQGTGA. V dropped 4 bases and J dropped 1 base, with 16 bases sitting between them. Supplemented by reference TRBV7-3 and TRBJ2-2, the full variable domain reads GAGVSQTPSNKVTEKGKYVELRCDPISGHTALYWYRQSLGQGPEFLIYFQGTGAADDSGLPNDRFFAVRPEGSVSTLKIQRTERGDSAVYLCASSSRLGPWNTGELFFGEGSRLTVL.

The chain employs TRBV6-5 and TRBJ1-6, with D tentatively TRBD1 (6 bases). This CDR3 is 14 amino acids long. Deletions cut 0 bases from V and 8 bases from J, with 8 bases between. The V gene's germline CDR1 is MNHEY and CDR2 SVGAGI. For the CDR3, the DNA is TGTGCCAGCAGTTACTCTGCAGGGGATTCACCCCTCCACTTT. Translation gives CASSYSAGDSPLHF.

V gene TRBV6-5 combines with J gene TRBJ2-1; maybe TRBD1 (5 bases). Germline lookup yields CDR1 MNHEY and CDR2 SVGAGI. The CDR3 runs 12 residues. Between the trimmed V and J ends, which lost 0 bases and 8 bases, there was a span of 5 bases. CDR3 amino acids: CASSYSGDEQFF. DNA for the CDR3: TGTGCCAGCAGTTACTCAGGGGATGAGCAGTTCTTC.

This sequence joins TRBV6-5 and TRBJ1-1; D is uncertain. This CDR3 is built from 13 residues. Germline V gene data show CDR1 as MNHEY and CDR2 as SVGAGI. The V end lost 3 bases, the J end lost 1 base, and 6 bases lay between the germline ends. The CDR3 DNA follows: TGTGCCAGCAGTTATTTAGCGAACACTGAAGCTTTCTTT. It translates to CASSYLANTEAFF.

This chain joins TRBV19 and TRBJ2-2; TRBD2 matches at 15 bases. J lost 3 bases, V lost 4 bases, and 9 bases had no gene match. The CDR3 has 19 residues. The germline gives CDR1 LNHDA, CDR2 SQIVND (reference sequence). The CDR3 coding sequence is TGTGCCAGTAGTAACCCCCCAGGACTAGCGGGAGGGTACACCGGGGAGCTGTTTTTT. It translates to CASSNPPGLAGGYTGELFF. The full variable domain, completed using reference TRBV19 and TRBJ2-2, is DGGITQSPKYLFRKEGQNVTLSCEQNLNHDAMYWYRQDPGQGLRLIYYSQIVNDFQKGDIAEGYSVSREKKESFPLTVTSAQKNPTAFYLCASSNPPGLAGGYTGELFFGEGSRLTVL.

The rearrangement links TRBV5-4 to TRBJ1-1; 9 nucleotides match TRBD1. The V gene end was trimmed by 0 bases and the J gene end by 5 bases; junction bases not matched to a gene: 2. The germline V gene has CDR1 SGHNT and CDR2 YYREEE (reference sequence). CDR3 length equals 14 residues. The CDR3 protein is CASSLDRGRTEAFF. As DNA, the CDR3 is TGTGCCAGCAGCTTGGACAGGGGGCGTACTGAAGCTTTCTTT.

This rearrangement joins TRBV19 to TRBJ1-5; D uncertain. The CDR3 extends over 14 amino acids. Germline V gives CDR1 LNHDA, CDR2 SQIVND (reference sequence). Trimming removed 7 bases from V and 1 base from J, with 11 bases in between. The CDR3 bases are TGTGCCAGTATGTTGACTGGGAGCAATCAGCCCCAGCATTTT. This codes for CASMLTGSNQPQHF.

This clone was observed a handful of times. The chain carries TRBV7-8 and TRBJ1-1; 8 bases map to TRBD1. After removal of 7 bases from V and 1 base from J, the junction contained 2 bases not matched to a gene. The CDR3 spans 13 residues. Germline values: CDR1 SGHVS, CDR2 FQNEAQ. The DNA for the CDR3 is TGTGCCAGCAATACAGGGGGGAACACTGAAGCTTTCTTT. The encoded protein is CASNTGGNTEAFF.

The chain couples TRBV30 to TRBJ1-5; D unclear. Germline V gives CDR1 GTSNPN, CDR2 SVGIG (reference sequence). The CDR3 extends over 14 amino acids. V lost 1 base, J lost 6 bases, and 13 bases lay in between. In DNA form, the CDR3 reads TGTGCCTGGAGTGGCAACAGTCCCGCTCAGCCCCAGCATTTT. It is translated as CAWSGNSPAQPQHF. The full variable domain, its missing parts supplied by reference TRBV30 and TRBJ1-5, is SQTIHQWPATLVQPVGSPLSLECTVEGTSNPNLYWYRQAAGRGLQLLFYSVGIGQISSEVPQNLSASRPQDRQFILSSKKLLLSDSGFYLCAWSGNSPAQPQHFGDGTRLSIL.

This sequence joins TRBV29-1 and TRBJ2-1; TRBD1 agrees at 9 bases. The CDR3 spans 14 residues. CDR1 SQVTM and CDR2 ANQGSEA come from the germline V gene. After removal of 7 bases from V and 8 bases from J, the junction contained 12 bases not matched to a gene. The CDR3 protein is CSAGGGTGMDEQFF. The CDR3 DNA is TGCAGCGCCGGAGGGGGGACAGGGATGGATGAGCAGTTCTTC.

This chain joins TRBV15 and TRBJ2-2; 8 bases agree with TRBD2. With V trimmed by 0 bases and J by 9 bases, 9 bases remained unmatched. Germline V gene lookup returns CDR1 LNHNV and CDR2 YYDKDF (reference sequence). This CDR3 is built from 16 residues. CDR3 DNA sequence: TGTGCCACCAGCAGAGATATAAGCGGGAGCTTCCGGGAGCTGTTTTTT. This encodes CATSRDISGSFRELFF.

This clone was found a few times. V is TRBV15 and J is TRBJ2-7; 7 bases fit TRBD1. V shed 1 base and J 0 bases; nucleotides not matched to a gene: 3. The germline V gene has CDR1 LNHNV and CDR2 YYDKDF (reference sequence). This CDR3 contains 15 residues. The CDR3 DNA reads as TGTGCCACCAGCAGAGCAGGGGGAGCCTCCTACGAGCAGTACTTC. Translation gives CATSRAGGASYEQYF.

The chain carries TRBV18 and TRBJ2-6; 10 nucleotides line up with TRBD1. V lost 4 bases, J lost 1 base, and 7 bases stayed unmatched. The CDR3 covers 18 residues. Germline V lookup: CDR1 KGHSH, CDR2 LQKENI. The chain's CDR3 is CASSRGQGVRSGANVLTF. CDR3 coding DNA: TGTGCCAGCTCACGCGGACAGGGGGTTCGATCTGGGGCCAACGTCCTGACTTTC.

The chain carries TRBV4-1 and TRBJ1-4, with D possibly TRBD1 on 6 matching bases. Trimming shortened V by 0 bases and J by 8 bases, and 13 bases separated the two germline ends. CDR3 length: 15 amino acids. CDR1 and CDR2 (germline): MGHRA, YSYEKL. CDR3 protein: CASSQDQGQQEKLFF. In DNA, the CDR3 is TGCGCCAGCAGCCAAGATCAGGGGCAGCAAGAAAAACTGTTTTTT.

The CDR3 sequence: CASSQLAGTSAYNEQFF. CDR3 nucleotide sequence: TGCGCCAGCAGCCAGCTAGCCGGGACTAGCGCGTACAATGAGCAGTTCTTC. This sequence joins TRBV4-3 and TRBJ2-1, with 10 bases aligning to TRBD2. The CDR3 extends over 17 amino acids. Germline V gene lookup returns CDR1 LGHNA and CDR2 YSLEER. V gave up 3 bases and J gave up 4 bases; unmatched junction bases: 9.

The rearrangement joins TRBV11-2 to TRBJ2-7; weak D call: TRBD1 (5 bases). CDR1 and CDR2 from the germline V gene are SGHAT and FQNNGV. The CDR3 sequence is 13 residues long. The V end was cut by 1 base, the J end by 6 bases, with 10 bases between. The CDR3 sequence: CASSLAGIAEQYF. The CDR3 bases are TGTGCCAGCAGCTTAGCAGGGATCGCCGAGCAGTACTTC.

The chain recombines TRBV27 with TRBJ2-7, with 14 positions matching TRBD2. The length of the CDR3 is 19 residues. Germline CDR1 reads MNHEY; CDR2 reads SMNVEV (reference sequence). V lost 2 bases and J lost 4; bases outside the gene matches: 13. DNA of the CDR3: TGTGCCAGCAGTTTAGAGGGGAGACCGGGACTAGCGGGGGCGTACGAGCAGTACTTC. Amino acid sequence: CASSLEGRPGLAGAYEQYF.

V is TRBV13 and J is TRBJ2-7, with 8 positions matching TRBD1. The CDR3 is made up of 15 amino acids. The V and J ends lost 0 bases and 3 bases, in that order; junction bases with no gene match: 4. CDR1 and CDR2 from the germline V gene are PRHDT and FYEKMQ (reference sequence). CDR3 region: CASSLGGGQGYEQYF. In nucleotides, the CDR3 is TGTGCCAGCAGCTTAGGCGGAGGACAGGGCTACGAGCAGTACTTC.

V gene TRBV29-1 combines with J gene TRBJ1-2, with no clear D. Trimming removed 5 bases from V and 6 bases from J, with 7 bases in between. CDR1 and CDR2 (germline): SQVTM, ANQGSEA. The CDR3 is made up of 10 amino acids. In DNA form, the CDR3 reads TGCAGCGTTAGAGAGGATGGCTACACCTTC. This gives the protein CSVREDGYTF.

The chain couples TRBV5-1 to TRBJ2-5, with TRBD1 identical over 7 bases. The J call is uncertain, as TRBJ2-7 better fits the DNA end. The germline CDR1 and CDR2 sequences are SGHRS and YFSETQ. The CDR3 loop spans 14 amino acids. As DNA, the CDR3 is TGCGCCAGCAGCTTGGCCCCAGGGGGCTACGAGCAGTACTTC. Translation: CASSLAPGGYEQYF.

This clone was detected only a few times. The genes are TRBV4-3 and TRBJ1-6; the match to TRBD1 covers 10 bases. V dropped 0 bases and J dropped 8; count of bases not matched to a gene: 1. The CDR3 spans 15 residues. CDR1 is LGHNA and CDR2 is YSLEER in the germline V gene. The CDR3 DNA reads TGCGCCAGCAGCCAAGATGGACAGGGGGATTCACCCCTCCACTTT. As protein: CASSQDGQGDSPLHF.

This clone was recorded once. This chain connects TRBV30 to TRBJ1-6; 8 nucleotides align to TRBD1. Unmatched junction bases numbered 17, after V lost 0 bases and J lost 4 bases. This CDR3 comprises 20 residues. CDR1 GTSNPN and CDR2 SVGIG come from the germline V gene (reference sequence). Here the CDR3 reads CAWSVSQFQGATSYNSPLHF. Here the CDR3 DNA reads TGTGCCTGGAGTGTTTCTCAATTCCAGGGGGCTACTTCTTATAATTCACCCCTCCACTTT.